Listed here is a single T cell receptor beta chain. The data were produced by immunoSEQ multiplex PCR, yet TCRdb's version contains in-frame clones alone and is incomplete. The repertoire has fewer than 180,000 clones, around 95% of them found once; the top ten carry roughly 1.2%. The data originate from a study of T cell responses to AZD1222 COVID-19 vaccine. CDR1 LNHDA and CDR2 SQIVND come from the germline V gene (reference sequence). The V end lost 7 bases, the J end lost 8 bases, and 14 bases lay between the germline ends. The CDR3 length is 12 residues. The chain is built from TRBV19 and TRBJ1-1; D gene uncertain. The sequence came from an adult in good health. The sample here was peripheral blood, taken on day 0 of AZD1222 vaccination. The CDR3: CASIAGIGEAFF. The CDR3 DNA sequence: TGTGCCAGTATCGCGGGCATTGGGGAAGCTTTCTTT.